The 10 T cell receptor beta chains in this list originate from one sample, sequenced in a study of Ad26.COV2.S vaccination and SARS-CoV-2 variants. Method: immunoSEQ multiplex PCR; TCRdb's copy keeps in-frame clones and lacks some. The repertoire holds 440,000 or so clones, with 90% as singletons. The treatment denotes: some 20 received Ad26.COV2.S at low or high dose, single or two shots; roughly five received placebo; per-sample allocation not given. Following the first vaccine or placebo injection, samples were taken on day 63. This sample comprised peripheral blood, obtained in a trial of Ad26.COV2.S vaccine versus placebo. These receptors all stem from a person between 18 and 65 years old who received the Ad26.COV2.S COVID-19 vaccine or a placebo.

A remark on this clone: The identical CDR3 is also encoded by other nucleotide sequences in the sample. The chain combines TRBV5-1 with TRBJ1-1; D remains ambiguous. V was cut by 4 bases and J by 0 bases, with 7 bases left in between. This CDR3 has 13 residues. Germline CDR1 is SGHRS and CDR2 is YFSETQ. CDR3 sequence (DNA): TGCGCCAGCAGCCCCGTTATGAACACTGAAGCTTTCTTT. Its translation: CASSPVMNTEAFF.

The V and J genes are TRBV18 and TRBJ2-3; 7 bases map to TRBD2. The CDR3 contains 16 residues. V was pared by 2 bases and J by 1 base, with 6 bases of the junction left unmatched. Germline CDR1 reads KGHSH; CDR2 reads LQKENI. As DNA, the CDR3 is TGTGCCAGCTCACCAGGGGCGGGAGAAGGCACAGATACGCAGTATTTT. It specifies CASSPGAGEGTDTQYF.

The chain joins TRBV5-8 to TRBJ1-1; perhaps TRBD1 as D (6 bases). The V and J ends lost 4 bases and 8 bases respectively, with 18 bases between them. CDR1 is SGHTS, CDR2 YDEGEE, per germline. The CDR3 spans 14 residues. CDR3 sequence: CASSPQGRVGEAFF. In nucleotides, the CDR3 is TGTGCCAGCAGCCCCCAGGGGAGGGTGGGAGAAGCTTTCTTT.

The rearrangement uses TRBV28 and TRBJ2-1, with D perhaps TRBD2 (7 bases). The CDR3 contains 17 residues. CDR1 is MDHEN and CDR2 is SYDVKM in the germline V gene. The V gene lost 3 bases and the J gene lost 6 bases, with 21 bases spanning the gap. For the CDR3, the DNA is TGTGCCAGCAGTTTGGAGTGGGGACCCGGGGGGCGCAATGAGCAGTTCTTC. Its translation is CASSLEWGPGGRNEQFF.

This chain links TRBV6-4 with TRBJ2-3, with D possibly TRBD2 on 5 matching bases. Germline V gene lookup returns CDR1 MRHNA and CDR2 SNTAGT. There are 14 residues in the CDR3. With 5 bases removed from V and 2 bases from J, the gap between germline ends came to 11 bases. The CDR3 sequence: CASSQTADTDTQYF. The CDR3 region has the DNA TGTGCCAGCAGTCAAACAGCGGACACAGATACGCAGTATTTT.

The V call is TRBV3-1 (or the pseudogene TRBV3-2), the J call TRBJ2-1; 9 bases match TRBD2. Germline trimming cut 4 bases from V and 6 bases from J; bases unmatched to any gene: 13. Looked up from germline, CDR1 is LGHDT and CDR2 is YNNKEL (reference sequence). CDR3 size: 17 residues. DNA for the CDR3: TGTGCCAGCAGCCGAGGTAGCGGGAGTGTTTGGGGCAATGAGCAGTTCTTC. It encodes CASSRGSGSVWGNEQFF.

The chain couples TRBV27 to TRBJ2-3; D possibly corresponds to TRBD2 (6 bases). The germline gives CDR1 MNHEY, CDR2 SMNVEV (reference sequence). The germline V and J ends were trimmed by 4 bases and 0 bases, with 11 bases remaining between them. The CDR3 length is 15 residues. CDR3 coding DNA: TGTGCCAGCAGTTCCCTCGGGGGTAGCACAGATACGCAGTATTTT. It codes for CASSSLGGSTDTQYF.

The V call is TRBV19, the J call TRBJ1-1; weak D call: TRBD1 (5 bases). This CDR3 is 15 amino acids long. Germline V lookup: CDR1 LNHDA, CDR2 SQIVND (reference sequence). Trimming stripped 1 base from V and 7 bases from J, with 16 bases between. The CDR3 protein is CASSIVPGLYGEAFF. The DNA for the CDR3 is TGTGCCAGTAGTATAGTCCCAGGGCTGTACGGTGAAGCTTTCTTT. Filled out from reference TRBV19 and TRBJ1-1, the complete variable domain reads DGGITQSPKYLFRKEGQNVTLSCEQNLNHDAMYWYRQDPGQGLRLIYYSQIVNDFQKGDIAEGYSVSREKKESFPLTVTSAQKNPTAFYLCASSIVPGLYGEAFFGQGTRLTVV.

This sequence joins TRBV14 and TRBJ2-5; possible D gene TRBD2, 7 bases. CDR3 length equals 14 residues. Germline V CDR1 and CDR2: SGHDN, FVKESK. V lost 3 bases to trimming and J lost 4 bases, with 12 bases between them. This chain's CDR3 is CASSHPGGPETQYF. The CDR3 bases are TGTGCCAGCAGCCACCCCGGGGGGCCAGAGACCCAGTACTTC.

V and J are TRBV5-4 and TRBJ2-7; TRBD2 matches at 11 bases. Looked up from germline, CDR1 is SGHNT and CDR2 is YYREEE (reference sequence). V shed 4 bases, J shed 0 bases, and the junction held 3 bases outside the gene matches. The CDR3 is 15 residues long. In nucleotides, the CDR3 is TGTGCCAGCAGCATAACTAGCGGGGGCTCCTACGAGCAGTACTTC. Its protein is CASSITSGGSYEQYF.